The 23 T cell receptor beta chains given below trace back to one sample, sequenced in a study of T-cell reconstitution after alpha-beta-depleted transplantation in children. Molecular barcoding with unique molecular identifiers was used for the TCRbeta library. TCRdb reprocessed the PCR reads via MiXCR and lists one record per CDR3 protein. The data contain 170,000 or so distinct CDR3 sequences, roughly 6.8% of them singletons. The material sequenced was PBMCs from the stem cell graft donor, taken from the stem cell graft. These receptors were taken from a human donor who donated a stem cell graft to a child with Wiskott-Aldrich syndrome.

This chain uses TRBV4-1 with TRBJ2-1, with 10 bases that match TRBD2. J lost 3 bases, V lost 5 bases, and 1 base had no gene match. CDR3 length: 14 residues. From germline, CDR1 is MGHRA and CDR2 YSYEKL. CDR3 nucleotide sequence: TGCGCCAGCAGCGGACTAGCGGACTACAATGAGCAGTTCTTC. Translation: CASSGLADYNEQFF.

This clonotype was seen at least ten times. The chain has TRBV11-3 and TRBJ1-1; 12 bases fit TRBD1. This CDR3 region has 15 residues. Trimming at V came to 4 bases and at J to 5 bases, leaving 5 bases not matched to a gene. Germline CDR1 reads SGHNT; CDR2 reads YENEEA. CDR3 in amino acids: CASSWDRGRRTEAFF. CDR3 DNA sequence: TGTGCCAGCAGCTGGGACAGGGGGCGCAGAACTGAAGCTTTCTTT.

This chain connects TRBV20-1 to TRBJ2-7; 10 bases align to TRBD2. The CDR3 runs to 14 residues. V dropped 2 bases and J dropped 3; count of bases not matched to a gene: 4. Germline V lookup: CDR1 DFQATT, CDR2 SNEGSKA (reference sequence). CDR3 nucleotides: TGCAGTGCTAGAACTAGCGGGACAGGCTACGAGCAGTACTTC. It is translated as CSARTSGTGYEQYF.

This clonotype was recorded many times. The chain joins TRBV18 to TRBJ2-7; TRBD2 matches 9 bases. Germline lookup yields CDR1 KGHSH and CDR2 LQKENI. The CDR3 runs 14 residues. Unmatched junction bases numbered 5, after V lost 3 bases and J lost 5 bases. The CDR3 spells CASSPSAGGHEQYF. The CDR3 nucleotides are TGTGCCAGCTCACCCTCTGCGGGGGGGCACGAGCAGTACTTC.

This clonotype was seen ten or more times. V gene TRBV5-1 combines with J gene TRBJ2-5, with D possibly TRBD1 on 5 matching bases. V was shortened by 1 base and J by 5 bases, with 15 bases between the two germline ends. In germline, CDR1 is SGHRS, CDR2 YFSETQ. The CDR3 contains 15 residues. The CDR3, as DNA: TGCGCCAGCAGCTTGAATGGGCAGGGAAGCGAGACCCAGTACTTC. Protein sequence: CASSLNGQGSETQYF.

This clonotype was seen many times. J is TRBJ2-1 and V is TRBV9; a possible D gene is TRBD2 (5 bases). Germline assignment: CDR1 SGDLS and CDR2 YYNGEE. The CDR3 spans 12 residues. V was shortened by 3 bases and J by 9 bases, with 10 bases between the two germline ends. As DNA, the CDR3 is TGTGCCAGCAGCGGACTATCGAGTGAGCAGTTCTTC. This encodes CASSGLSSEQFF.

In this sample, this clonotype turned up many times. This chain joins TRBV20-1 and TRBJ2-1; D call uncertain. From germline, CDR1 is DFQATT and CDR2 SNEGSKA (reference sequence). V shed 2 bases and J shed 5 bases, with 16 bases lying between them. There are 15 residues in the CDR3. The CDR3 region is CSARPVSRKNNEQFF. In DNA, the CDR3 is TGCAGTGCTAGACCCGTCTCACGAAAAAACAATGAGCAGTTCTTC.

In this sample, this clonotype turned up many times. The chain joins TRBV29-1 to TRBJ2-7, with D unclear. The CDR3 sequence is 12 residues long. The V end was cut by 6 bases, the J end by 5 bases, with 14 bases between. Germline CDR1 is SQVTM and CDR2 is ANQGSEA. CDR3 nucleotide sequence: TGCAGCGTGCCCACGTTTGGGCACGAGCAGTACTTC. Its protein product is CSVPTFGHEQYF.

This clonotype has a count of ten or more. This sequence joins TRBV10-3 and TRBJ2-2; D may correspond to TRBD1 or TRBD2 (6 bases each). This CDR3 is built from 14 residues. V was clipped by 11 bases and J by 2 bases, with 15 bases between them. The germline V gene has CDR1 ENHRY and CDR2 SYGVKD. The CDR3 bases are TGTGCCGCGGCGGGACACGTAAACACCGGGGAGCTGTTTTTT. Translating gives CAAAGHVNTGELFF.

This clonotype appeared many times. This chain joins TRBV10-3 and TRBJ1-5; D unresolved. Trimming pared 3 bases from V and 5 bases from J, leaving 8 bases between. In germline, CDR1 is ENHRY, CDR2 SYGVKD. This CDR3 comprises 13 residues. Here the CDR3 DNA reads TGTGCCATCAGTGACAGATCCGATCAGCCCCAGCATTTT. It specifies CAISDRSDQPQHF.

This sequence joins TRBV7-2 and TRBJ1-3; maybe TRBD1 (5 bases). Trimming took off 6 bases at V and 0 bases at J, with 24 bases between the two ends. The CDR3 is made up of 19 amino acids. Germline assignment: CDR1 SGHTA and CDR2 FQGNSA. The CDR3 nucleotides are TGTGCCAGCAGTCTAAGCGTTACAGGACAACACTTCTCTGGAAACACCATATATTTT. Translated, it gives CASSLSVTGQHFSGNTIYF. Looking up the rest from reference TRBV7-2 and TRBJ1-3 gives the full variable domain: GAGVSQSPSNKVTEKGKDVELRCDPISGHTALYWYRQSLGQGLEFLIYFQGNSAPDKSGLPSDRFSAERTGGSVSTLTIQRTQQEDSAVYLCASSLSVTGQHFSGNTIYFGEGSWLTVV.

A few counts support this clonotype. The genes are TRBV19 and TRBJ2-2; 13 bases match TRBD2. V shed 7 bases and J 7 bases; nucleotides not matched to a gene: 12. Germline V gene data show CDR1 as LNHDA and CDR2 as SQIVND (reference sequence). The CDR3 has 17 residues. CDR3 region: CASTPWTSGSNIGELFF. The CDR3 DNA follows: TGTGCCAGTACCCCATGGACTAGCGGGAGTAATATCGGGGAGCTGTTTTTT.

This clonotype was seen at least ten times. The V call is TRBV9, the J call TRBJ2-5; D call uncertain. Germline V gene sequence: CDR1 SGDLS, CDR2 YYNGEE. This CDR3 has 14 amino acids. The V and J ends lost 0 bases and 5 bases respectively, with 11 bases between them. CDR3 DNA: TGTGCCAGCAGCGTAGATCATCGGTTTGAGACCCAGTACTTC. It yields the protein CASSVDHRFETQYF. Variable domain in full (rest from reference TRBV9 and TRBJ2-5): DSGVTQTPKHLITATGQRVTLRCSPRSGDLSVYWYQQSLDQGLQFLIQYYNGEERAKGNILERFSAQQFPDLHSELNLSSLELGDSALYFCASSVDHRFETQYFGPGTRLLVL.

Ten or more counts support this clonotype. As DNA, the CDR3 is TGTGCCAGCACTCCGAGGGGGAGGGACACTGAAGCTTTCTTT. It specifies CASTPRGRDTEAFF. J is TRBJ1-1 and V is TRBV12-3 or TRBV12-4, with D perhaps TRBD1 (6 bases). Trimming removed 7 bases from V and 3 bases from J, with 15 bases in between. There are 14 residues in the CDR3.

This clonotype was observed many times. This CDR3 reads CASSSSFTWTANYGYTF. The CDR3 DNA follows: TGTGCCAGCAGCTCATCCTTTACGTGGACAGCTAACTATGGCTACACCTTC. The chain employs TRBV11-2 and TRBJ1-2, with D maybe TRBD1 (6 bases). The germline CDR1 and CDR2 sequences are SGHAT and FQNNGV. The CDR3 is 17 residues long. V was pared by 4 bases and J by 0 bases, with 18 bases between. Complete variable domain (other parts from reference TRBV11-2 and TRBJ1-2): EAGVAQSPRYKIIEKRQSVAFWCNPISGHATLYWYQQILGQGPKLLIQFQNNGVVDDSQLPKDRFSAERLKGVDSTLKIQPAKLEDSAVYLCASSSSFTWTANYGYTFGSGTRLTVV.

This clonotype has ten or more counts. The chain couples TRBV10-3 to TRBJ2-7; TRBD2 matches 13 bases. This CDR3 is 15 amino acids long. Germline loops: CDR1 ENHRY, CDR2 SYGVKD. V was pared by 2 bases and J by 3 bases, with 1 base of the junction left unmatched. CDR3 DNA: TGTGCCATCAGTGAGGGGACTAGCGGGATCTACGAGCAGTACTTC. Amino acids: CAISEGTSGIYEQYF.

In its sample, this clonotype was seen many times. CDR3 sequence reads: CASTSVSRAIEQFF. In nucleotides, the CDR3 is TGCGCCAGCACCAGTGTCAGTAGAGCAATTGAGCAGTTCTTC. The chain uses TRBV10-2 and TRBJ2-1; D unresolved. The V and J ends lost 7 bases and 9 bases respectively, with 19 bases between them. Germline V gene data show CDR1 as WSHSY and CDR2 as SAAADI. There are 14 residues in the CDR3.

This clonotype appeared many times. The chain uses TRBV6-1 and TRBJ1-3; D remains unclear. With 6 bases removed from V and 0 bases from J, the gap between germline ends came to 12 bases. This CDR3 region has 15 residues. Germline values: CDR1 MNHNS, CDR2 SASEGT. In DNA form, the CDR3 reads TGTGCCAGCAGGACTGCAGTGACCTCTGGAAACACCATATATTTT. This encodes CASRTAVTSGNTIYF.

This clonotype has more than one count but fewer than ten. This rearrangement joins TRBV5-1 to TRBJ2-1; the match to TRBD1 covers 9 bases. J was trimmed by 8 bases and V by 3 bases; bases with no gene match: 9. Germline lookup yields CDR1 SGHRS and CDR2 YFSETQ. The CDR3 spans 15 residues. CDR3 DNA: TGCGCCAGCAGCTGGCGGGACAGGGATGGCGATGAGCAGTTCTTC. It encodes CASSWRDRDGDEQFF.

This clonotype was seen repeatedly, ten times or more. This rearrangement joins TRBV6-2 or TRBV6-3 to TRBJ2-1, with 9 bases that match TRBD1. The V gene's germline CDR1 is MNHEY and CDR2 SVGEGT. The CDR3 totals 15 residues. V was pared by 6 bases and J by 7 bases, with 10 bases of the junction left unmatched. CDR3 nucleotides: TGTGCCAGCAGAGTACAGGGGGCAAAAGGGAATGAGCAGTTCTTC. This encodes CASRVQGAKGNEQFF.

A few counts support this clonotype. J is TRBJ2-5 and V is TRBV5-1, with D maybe TRBD2 (6 bases). This CDR3 is 17 amino acids long. Germline lookup yields CDR1 SGHRS and CDR2 YFSETQ. V shed 5 bases and J shed 0 bases, with 20 bases lying between them. The CDR3 DNA follows: TGCGCCAGCAGACCGCGGAGGGACCAGCTATACCAAGAGACCCAGTACTTC. It translates to CASRPRRDQLYQETQYF.

The table lists this clonotype with many counts. The V gene is TRBV20-1, the J gene TRBJ1-6, with a tentative D call TRBD1 (5 bases). The length of the CDR3 is 14 residues. V lost 2 bases to trimming and J lost 3 bases, with 8 bases between them. Looked up from germline, CDR1 is DFQATT and CDR2 is SNEGSKA (reference sequence). The CDR3 DNA reads TGCAGTGCTAGACGCGACAGCTATAATTCACCCCTCCACTTT. Its translation: CSARRDSYNSPLHF.

This clonotype was counted at least ten times. The rearrangement uses TRBV12-3 or TRBV12-4 and TRBJ2-7; 15 bases fit TRBD2. This CDR3 region has 18 residues. V lost 5 bases and J lost 4; bases outside the gene matches: 12. CDR3 residues: CASSIRTSGRALAYEQYF. DNA of the CDR3: TGTGCCAGCAGTATAAGGACTAGCGGGAGGGCCCTCGCGTACGAGCAGTACTTC.